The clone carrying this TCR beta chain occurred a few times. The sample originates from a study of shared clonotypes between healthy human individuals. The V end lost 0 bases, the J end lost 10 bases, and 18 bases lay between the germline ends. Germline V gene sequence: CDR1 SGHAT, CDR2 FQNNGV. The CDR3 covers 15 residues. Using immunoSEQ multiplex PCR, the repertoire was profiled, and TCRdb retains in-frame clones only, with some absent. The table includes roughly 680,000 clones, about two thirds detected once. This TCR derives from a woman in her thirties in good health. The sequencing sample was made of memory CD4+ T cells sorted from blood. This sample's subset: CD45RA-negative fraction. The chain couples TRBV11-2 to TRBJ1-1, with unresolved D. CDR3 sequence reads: CASSLDLGRTLGAFF. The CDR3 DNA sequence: TGTGCCAGCAGCTTAGATCTTGGTAGGACTCTGGGAGCTTTCTTT. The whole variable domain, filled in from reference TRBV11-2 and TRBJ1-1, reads EAGVAQSPRYKIIEKRQSVAFWCNPISGHATLYWYQQILGQGPKLLIQFQNNGVVDDSQLPKDRFSAERLKGVDSTLKIQPAKLEDSAVYLCASSLDLGRTLGAFFGQGTRLTVV.